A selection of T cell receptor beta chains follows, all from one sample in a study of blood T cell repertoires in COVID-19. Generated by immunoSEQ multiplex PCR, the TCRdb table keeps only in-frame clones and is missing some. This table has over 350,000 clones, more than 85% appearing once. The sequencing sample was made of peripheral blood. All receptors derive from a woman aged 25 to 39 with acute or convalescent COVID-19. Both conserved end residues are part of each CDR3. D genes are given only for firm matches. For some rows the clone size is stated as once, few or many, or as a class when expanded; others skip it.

TGTGCCAGCAGTCCGCGGACTCCCGGATTCTCTGGAAACACCATATATTTT,CASSPRTPGFSGNTIYF,-,TRBV27,-,TRBJ1-3
TGCGCCAGCAGCCAAACCGGGTCTGGGAATTCACCCCTCCACTTT,CASSQTGSGNSPLHF,-,TRBV4-1,-,TRBJ1-6
TGTGCCAGCAGTTTTAAACATGGGACAGTAATTTCCTACGAGCAGTACTTC,CASSFKHGTVISYEQYF,TRBD1,TRBV27,once,TRBJ2-7
TGCGCCAGCAGCTCGACAGGGCCCTATGGCTACACCTTC,CASSSTGPYGYTF,TRBD1,TRBV5-1,once,TRBJ1-2
TGTGCCAGCAGCTTTGGGGGGGCGCAGAACACTGAAGCTTTCTTT,CASSFGGAQNTEAFF,-,TRBV5-4,-,TRBJ1-1
TGTGCCAGCAGCGATGCGGGGGGCGTTGGCAATGAGCAGTTCTTC,CASSDAGGVGNEQFF,TRBD2,TRBV9,-,TRBJ2-1
TGTGCCAGCAGTTACTCTCGTTTGAGCTCCTACAATGAGCAGTTCTTC,CASSYSRLSSYNEQFF,-,TRBV6-6,-,TRBJ2-1
TGTGCCAGCTCACTCACAGGGCCCGGTGAAAAACTGTTTTTT,CASSLTGPGEKLFF,-,TRBV18,-,TRBJ1-4
TGTGCCAGCAGCGACTGGTCAGGGGGTACCGGGGAGCTGTTTTTT,CASSDWSGGTGELFF,TRBD1,TRBV5-4,-,TRBJ2-2
TGTGCCAGCCGCGGCGGAGGAGCGGGGAAAGAGACCCAGTACTTC,CASRGGGAGKETQYF,TRBD2,TRBV28,once,TRBJ2-5
TGTGCCAGCAGGAATACGGGGGTATGGAACACTGAAGCTTTCTTT,CASRNTGVWNTEAFF,-,TRBV2,-,TRBJ1-1
TGTGCCAGCAGGTGGGGACAGGGGTGTTTCACCTACAATGAGCAGTTCTTC,CASRWGQGCFTYNEQFF,-,TRBV21-1,-,TRBJ2-1
TGTGCCTGGAAGGGCTCGGACAGTCACACATATAATTCACCCCTCCACTTT,CAWKGSDSHTYNSPLHF,-,TRBV30,-,TRBJ1-6
TGTGCCAGCAGCAAGCCGGACAGAGGAATAATGAACACTGAAGCTTTCTTT,CASSKPDRGIMNTEAFF,-,TRBV21-1,-,TRBJ1-1
TGTGCCAGCAGCTTAGTAGGGGATCAGCCCCAGCATTTT,CASSLVGDQPQHF,-,TRBV7-6,few,TRBJ1-5
TGTGCCATCAGTGGTATGGGCGGGGGCAATGAGCAGTTCTTC,CAISGMGGGNEQFF,TRBD2,TRBV10-3,-,TRBJ2-1
TGTGCCAGCAGTGCCGGAGTCACCCAAGCTTTCTTT,CASSAGVTQAFF,-,TRBV12-3/TRBV12-4,-,TRBJ1-1
TGTGCCAGCAGAGAACCAGGACTAGCCTCGCAGTACTTC,CASREPGLASQYF,TRBD2,TRBV2,-,TRBJ2-7
TGTGCCAGCAGCCAAGAAGGGAGGAGCACAGATACGCAGTATTTT,CASSQEGRSTDTQYF,-,TRBV3-1/TRBV3-2,-,TRBJ2-3
TGTGCCAGCAGTAGGGACAGGGAAGGGAACACCTTC,CASSRDREGNTF,TRBD1,TRBV2,-,TRBJ1-2
TGTGCCAGCAGCATCGACAGGTCCCATCGTTCACCCCTCCACTTT,CASSIDRSHRSPLHF,-,TRBV6-5,-,TRBJ1-6
TGCGCCAGCAGCGGGACAGGGACGGCACAGCCCCAGCATTTT,CASSGTGTAQPQHF,TRBD1,TRBV4-1,-,TRBJ1-5
TGTGCCAGCATCGGGACAGCGAACACCGGGGAGCTGTTTTTT,CASIGTANTGELFF,TRBD1,TRBV6-6,-,TRBJ2-2
TGTGCCAGCAGCCCCCTAGGGCGAGACAGGAACTATGGCTACACCTTC,CASSPLGRDRNYGYTF,-,TRBV28,-,TRBJ1-2
TGTGCCAGCAGACTCAGGGTATCAGGGATGAATGAAAAACTGTTTTTT,CASRLRVSGMNEKLFF,-,TRBV3-1/TRBV3-2,-,TRBJ1-4
TGTGCCAGCAGTGAGACAGGGGGCGGTCCCTTTGATGGCTACACCTTC,CASSETGGGPFDGYTF,TRBD1,TRBV6-1,-,TRBJ1-2
TGTGCCAGCAGCTCATGGATGACTACATCCCCTGGTTGGGATGAGCAGTTCTTC,CASSSWMTTSPGWDEQFF,-,TRBV7-9,-,TRBJ2-1
TGTGCCAGCAGTCAATCGGCAGGGTGGAACTATGGCTACACCTTC,CASSQSAGWNYGYTF,-,TRBV11-2,once,TRBJ1-2
TGTGCCAGCAGCTTCAACAGGTTCGAGACCCAGTACTTC,CASSFNRFETQYF,-,TRBV7-3,-,TRBJ2-5
TGTGCCAGCAGCCTGAACAGGGGAAGCCAAGAGACCCAGTACTTC,CASSLNRGSQETQYF,TRBD1,TRBV14,-,TRBJ2-5
TGCGCCAGCAGCCAAGGCGGGGGGGCTCTGAGCACAGATACGCAGTATTTT,CASSQGGGALSTDTQYF,TRBD2,TRBV4-1,-,TRBJ2-3
TGTGCCAGCAGCGTTAGCGGGGGGAACACCGGGGAGCTGTTTTTT,CASSVSGGNTGELFF,TRBD2,TRBV5-5,-,TRBJ2-2
TGCGCCAGCAGCTCCGCTGACGCGGGTTTCTACGAGCAGTACTTC,CASSSADAGFYEQYF,-,TRBV5-1,-,TRBJ2-7
TGTGCCAGCAGGCTGAACGGGCTAGCGGGGGGCCCAGATACGCAGTATTTT,CASRLNGLAGGPDTQYF,TRBD2,TRBV3-1/TRBV3-2,-,TRBJ2-3
TGCGCCAGCAGCCAAGAACTCGGAAGACGAGGTGAAAAACTGTTTTTT,CASSQELGRRGEKLFF,-,TRBV4-1,-,TRBJ1-4
TGTGCCAGCAAGAAAGACAGCGGGTATGGCTACACCTTC,CASKKDSGYGYTF,-,TRBV7-2,-,TRBJ1-2
TGCGCCAGCAGCTCGGGACAACTACAAGAGACCCAGTACTTC,CASSSGQLQETQYF,-,TRBV5-1,-,TRBJ2-5
TGTGCCAGCAGCTTAACCGGGACAGGGGACCCTGGAAACACCATATATTTT,CASSLTGTGDPGNTIYF,TRBD1,TRBV11-2,-,TRBJ1-3
TGTGCCAGCAGTGAACTGAGTACAGCACAGCCCCAGCATTTT,CASSELSTAQPQHF,-,TRBV25-1,-,TRBJ1-5
TGCGCCAGCAGCCCGAGGGATACAGATACGCAGTATTTT,CASSPRDTDTQYF,-,TRBV4-1,-,TRBJ2-3
TGTGCCAGCAGCTTAGCGCTTCGGGGGGCGAACACTGAAGCTTTCTTT,CASSLALRGANTEAFF,-,TRBV7-2,once,TRBJ1-1
TGTGCCATCAGTGGGACAGAGAGTAATGAAAAACTGTTTTTT,CAISGTESNEKLFF,-,TRBV10-3,-,TRBJ1-4
TGTGCCAGCGGTGGAGTGAGCTCCTACGAGCAGTACTTC,CASGGVSSYEQYF,-,TRBV9,-,TRBJ2-7
TGTGCCAGCAGTTTCCTTACTACAGGGGGCTGGAAACTGTTTTTT,CASSFLTTGGWKLFF,TRBD1,TRBV28,-,TRBJ1-4
TGCGCCACCAGGCCCAGCGGGGGTAACCAAGAGACCCAGTACTTC,CATRPSGGNQETQYF,TRBD2,TRBV5-1,-,TRBJ2-5
TGTGCCAGCAGCTTGCTGGGGACACCCAAAGACACCATATATTTT,CASSLLGTPKDTIYF,-,TRBV5-6,-,TRBJ1-3